What follows are 4 T cell receptor beta chains derived from one specimen sequenced in a study of follicular helper T cells after annual influenza vaccination. Time point: 2014-2015 season, pre-vaccination. This table comes from immunoSEQ multiplex PCR, and its TCRdb copy is limited to in-frame clones, with some not included. The table shows about 1,200 clones, with around 78% occurring only once. The sequences come from CXCR5+ CD38+ circulating T follicular helper cells from blood, collected on the day of influenza vaccination. Subset denoted: circulating Tfh, non-naive CD4+CXCR5+PD-1+ (ICOS+CD38+ or ICOS-CD38-). The source of these receptors is an adult who received the influenza vaccine.

The CDR3 sequence is CASSTRTSPTGEQFF. CDR3 DNA sequence: TGTGCCAGTAGTACAAGGACTAGCCCGACGGGTGAGCAGTTCTTC. The V gene is TRBV19, the J gene TRBJ2-1, with 8 bases aligning to TRBD2. V was clipped by 4 bases and J by 9 bases; unmatched bases: 11. Germline V lookup: CDR1 LNHDA, CDR2 SQIVND (reference sequence). The CDR3 length is 15 residues.

The chain couples TRBV7-9 to TRBJ2-1, with D perhaps matching TRBD2 (5 bases). The CDR3 spans 15 residues. Germline V gene sequence: CDR1 SEHNR, CDR2 FQNEAQ (reference sequence). Between the trimmed V and J ends, which lost 5 bases and 3 bases, there was a span of 14 bases. The CDR3 region is CASSPGRARYNEQFF. CDR3 in DNA: TGTGCCAGCAGCCCGGGAAGGGCTCGCTACAATGAGCAGTTCTTC.

This clone was detected a few times. The chain carries TRBV9 and TRBJ1-6; 7 bases line up with TRBD1. J gave up 2 bases and V 4 bases, and 3 bases lay outside the gene matches. This CDR3 is built from 15 residues. The germline gives CDR1 SGDLS, CDR2 YYNGEE. CDR3 in DNA: TGTGCCAGCAGCCGGGACAGCCCCTATAATTCACCCCTCCACTTT. Translating it yields CASSRDSPYNSPLHF.

This rearrangement joins TRBV7-3 to TRBJ2-7; weak D call: TRBD1 (5 bases). V was cut by 5 bases and J by 7 bases, with 21 bases left in between. Germline V CDR1 and CDR2: SGHTA, FQGTGA. This CDR3 region has 15 residues. CDR3 amino acids: CASSPSPDRIWEQYF. The CDR3 coding sequence is TGTGCCAGCAGCCCATCCCCCGACAGAATTTGGGAGCAGTACTTC.